This T cell receptor (beta chain) was retrieved from a study of blood T cell repertoires in COVID-19. The method was immunoSEQ multiplex PCR; TCRdb's version includes in-frame clones alone and lacks a portion of them. This table holds a few hundred thousand clones, 70% to 90% found once. With 7 bases clipped from V and 10 bases from J, the junction kept 8 bases outside the gene matches. Germline V CDR1 and CDR2: MNHEY, SVGAGI. The CDR3 has 14 amino acids. This receptor was identified in a woman in her thirties or forties who had recovered from COVID-19. J is TRBJ1-6 and V is TRBV6-5; 9 bases match TRBD1. Sequences were obtained from PBMCs or T cells enriched from blood (not recorded which). The CDR3, as DNA: TGTGCCAGCACTAAGGGGACAGGGCGGTCACCCCTCCACTTT. It encodes CASTKGTGRSPLHF.